The clone carrying this T cell receptor (beta chain) came up once. Authors' analysis steps: Scientists estimated how many nucleated cells there were by amplifying reference gene primers. Measured with immunoSEQ multiplex PCR; TCRdb has only the in-frame clones, and not every one. That table is the source of V, J and clone size, and D and trimming were worked out from the DNA. The sample lists around 240,000 clones; around 85% were seen once. This CDR3 has 17 residues. CDR1 is MGHRA and CDR2 is YSYEKL in the germline V gene. V was pared by 1 base and J by 4 bases, with 19 bases between. The sample comes from a study of blood T cell repertoires in COVID-19. The overall study: There were acute and convalescent COVID-19 samples, and they came from the United States, Italy and Spain.

Sequencing was done on a sample of peripheral blood. The rearrangement links TRBV4-1 to TRBJ1-1; maybe TRBD1 (6 bases). The TCR sequence derives from a woman younger than 45 who had recovered from COVID-19. The CDR3 nucleotides read TGCGCCAGCAGCCAAGTTCCTTCCCAGGGGTTGGGCACTGAAGCTTTCTTT. It yields the protein CASSQVPSQGLGTEAFF.